The source of this T cell receptor beta chain is a study of PD-1 blockade in classical Hodgkin lymphoma. Study-wide findings and caveats: Baseline TCR diversity was reportedly lower in newly diagnosed patients than in healthy donors. It was reported as lower still in relapsed/refractory patients. CD4+ TCR diversity climbed significantly by C4D1, unlike CD8+ TCR diversity.

V shed 3 bases and J shed 2 bases, with 14 bases lying between them. Germline CDR1 and CDR2: MNHNS and SASEGT. This CDR3 is built from 16 residues. Assay: immunoSEQ multiplex PCR; the TCRdb copy retains only in-frame clones and omits some. The table has 14,000 or so clones, more than 65% seen once. This clone was detected only a few times. Its antigen remains unknown. With no exception, relapse followed autologous stem cell transplantation in all patients, and brentuximab vedotin exposure varied. This TCR was recovered from a human donor with classical Hodgkin lymphoma. This specimen consisted of peripheral blood mononuclear cells (PBMCs), obtained at baseline. V is TRBV6-1 and J is TRBJ1-3; TRBD1 is a possible D gene (5 bases). The CDR3 DNA is TGTGCCAGCAGTGACGACAGTTTGGCGCCTGGAAACACCATATATTTT. Its translation is CASSDDSLAPGNTIYF.